This passage covers 2 T cell receptor beta chains from one sample sequenced in a study of blood T cell repertoires in COVID-19. This table comes from immunoSEQ multiplex PCR, and its TCRdb copy is limited to in-frame clones, with some not included. This repertoire shows about 460,000 clones, 75% to 90% found once; its top ten account for 8% to 9.5%. Source material: PBMCs or T cells enriched from blood (not recorded which). All receptors derive from a woman aged 60-70 years who had recovered from COVID-19.

On this clone: Other nucleotide sequences from this sample produce the same CDR3. V is TRBV9 and J is TRBJ2-1, with D possibly matching TRBD1 (5 bases). Germline V lookup: CDR1 SGDLS, CDR2 YYNGEE. The CDR3 extends over 16 amino acids. The V end was cut by 0 bases, the J end by 0 bases, with 10 bases between. In DNA form, the CDR3 reads TGTGCCAGCAGCGTAGCAGGGCCGAGCTCCTACAATGAGCAGTTCTTC. Translating gives CASSVAGPSSYNEQFF.

This chain joins TRBV19 and TRBJ1-5; 10 bases are a match to TRBD1. Trimming removed 4 bases from V and 4 bases from J; junction bases left unmatched: 1. Germline V gene data show CDR1 as LNHDA and CDR2 as SQIVND (reference sequence). The CDR3 spans 14 residues. The CDR3 bases are TGTGCCAGTAGTACGGGACAGGGGAATCAGCCCCAGCATTTT. Translating gives CASSTGQGNQPQHF. Supplemented by reference TRBV19 and TRBJ1-5, the full variable domain reads DGGITQSPKYLFRKEGQNVTLSCEQNLNHDAMYWYRQDPGQGLRLIYYSQIVNDFQKGDIAEGYSVSREKKESFPLTVTSAQKNPTAFYLCASSTGQGNQPQHFGDGTRLSIL.